A selection of T cell receptor beta chains follows, all from one sample in a study of blood T cell repertoires in COVID-19. The table came from immunoSEQ multiplex PCR; TCRdb's copy has only in-frame clones and leaves some out. In the table there are a few hundred thousand clones, roughly 87% of which are singletons. The sample was peripheral blood. The source is a man aged 50-59 years with active or convalescent COVID-19. Each CDR3 is given with its conserved first and last residue. The order of the fields is J gene, clone size, V gene, D gene, CDR3 protein, CDR3 DNA. The D gene is left open where the match is weak. Clone size is shown for a subset of rows, as once, few, many or a class of expanded clone.

J gene: TRBJ1-3; clone size: -; V gene: TRBV10-3; D gene: TRBD1; CDR3 protein: CAISGGTGPSGNTIYF; CDR3 DNA: TGTGCCATCAGTGGGGGGACAGGGCCCTCTGGAAACACCATATATTTT
J gene: TRBJ2-2; clone size: many; V gene: TRBV30; D gene: -; CDR3 protein: CAWSVGDTGELFF; CDR3 DNA: TGTGCCTGGAGTGTAGGGGACACCGGGGAGCTGTTTTTT
J gene: TRBJ1-5; clone size: -; V gene: TRBV12-3/TRBV12-4; D gene: -; CDR3 protein: CASSLQEDQPQHF; CDR3 DNA: TGTGCCAGCAGTTTACAGGAAGATCAGCCCCAGCATTTT
J gene: TRBJ1-1; clone size: few; V gene: TRBV5-1; D gene: -; CDR3 protein: CASSLARMNTEAFF; CDR3 DNA: TGCGCCAGCAGCTTGGCCAGGATGAACACTGAAGCTTTCTTT
J gene: TRBJ2-1; clone size: -; V gene: TRBV6-1; D gene: TRBD1; CDR3 protein: CASSVSSGTGGNNEQFF; CDR3 DNA: TGTGCCAGCAGTGTGTCCTCCGGGACAGGGGGAAACAATGAGCAGTTCTTC
J gene: TRBJ2-2; clone size: -; V gene: TRBV10-3; D gene: -; CDR3 protein: CASGSSGELFF; CDR3 DNA: TGTGCCAGCGGTTCTTCCGGGGAGCTGTTTTTT
J gene: TRBJ1-4; clone size: few; V gene: TRBV5-5; D gene: -; CDR3 protein: CASSPGQSANEKLFF; CDR3 DNA: TGTGCCAGCAGTCCCGGACAGTCCGCCAATGAAAAACTGTTTTTT
J gene: TRBJ1-1; clone size: -; V gene: TRBV5-1; D gene: TRBD1; CDR3 protein: CASSPATGWNTEAFF; CDR3 DNA: TGCGCCAGCAGCCCGGCGACAGGGTGGAACACTGAAGCTTTCTTT
J gene: TRBJ2-2; clone size: -; V gene: TRBV7-7; D gene: -; CDR3 protein: CASSTARRGFTGELFF; CDR3 DNA: TGTGCCAGCAGCACCGCCCGGCGGGGCTTTACCGGGGAGCTGTTTTTT
J gene: TRBJ1-1; clone size: -; V gene: TRBV4-3; D gene: -; CDR3 protein: CASSQEQGGPEAFF; CDR3 DNA: TGCGCCAGCAGCCAAGAGCAGGGAGGGCCTGAAGCTTTCTTT
J gene: TRBJ2-1; clone size: -; V gene: TRBV9; D gene: TRBD2; CDR3 protein: CASSPAAGPNNEQFF; CDR3 DNA: TGTGCCAGTAGCCCCGCAGCGGGACCTAATAATGAGCAGTTCTTC
J gene: TRBJ2-5; clone size: -; V gene: TRBV5-1; D gene: TRBD1; CDR3 protein: CASSLDRGSHNAQYF; CDR3 DNA: TGCGCCAGCAGCTTGGACAGGGGGTCGCATAATGCCCAGTACTTC
J gene: TRBJ1-1; clone size: -; V gene: TRBV28; D gene: -; CDR3 protein: CASSWAGTTYTEAFF; CDR3 DNA: TGTGCCAGCAGTTGGGCCGGGACAACTTACACTGAAGCTTTCTTT
J gene: TRBJ1-4; clone size: -; V gene: TRBV7-2; D gene: -; CDR3 protein: CASRSPGAIEKLFF; CDR3 DNA: TGTGCCAGCAGATCCCCTGGGGCAATTGAAAAACTGTTTTTT
J gene: TRBJ1-2; clone size: -; V gene: TRBV30; D gene: -; CDR3 protein: CAWSKPINAYGYTF; CDR3 DNA: TGTGCCTGGAGTAAGCCTATTAATGCCTATGGCTACACCTTC
J gene: TRBJ1-1; clone size: -; V gene: TRBV19; D gene: -; CDR3 protein: CASTPREVRTEAFF; CDR3 DNA: TGTGCCAGTACCCCCAGGGAAGTAAGGACTGAAGCTTTCTTT
J gene: TRBJ2-7; clone size: -; V gene: TRBV19; D gene: TRBD1; CDR3 protein: CASRGPGGTYEQYF; CDR3 DNA: TGTGCCAGTAGAGGACCAGGGGGAACCTACGAGCAGTACTTC
J gene: TRBJ1-2; clone size: -; V gene: TRBV10-3; D gene: -; CDR3 protein: CAISVGTTGTYYGYTF; CDR3 DNA: TGTGCCATCAGTGTTGGGACAACAGGAACGTACTATGGCTACACCTTC
J gene: TRBJ1-5; clone size: -; V gene: TRBV6-2/TRBV6-3; D gene: TRBD1; CDR3 protein: CASSSDRGGNQPQHF; CDR3 DNA: TGTGCCAGCAGCTCCGACAGGGGCGGGAATCAGCCCCAGCATTTT
J gene: TRBJ2-3; clone size: -; V gene: TRBV4-2; D gene: TRBD2; CDR3 protein: CASSQPPGLAGANTQYF; CDR3 DNA: TGTGCCAGCAGCCAACCCCCGGGACTAGCGGGGGCCAATACGCAGTATTTT
J gene: TRBJ2-1; clone size: -; V gene: TRBV28; D gene: -; CDR3 protein: CASSAAGGINEQFF; CDR3 DNA: TGTGCCAGCAGTGCCGCCGGGGGTATAAATGAGCAGTTCTTC
J gene: TRBJ1-5; clone size: -; V gene: TRBV6-1; D gene: -; CDR3 protein: CASSDERYLSNQPQHF; CDR3 DNA: TGTGCCAGCAGTGATGAGAGATACCTTAGCAATCAGCCCCAGCATTTT